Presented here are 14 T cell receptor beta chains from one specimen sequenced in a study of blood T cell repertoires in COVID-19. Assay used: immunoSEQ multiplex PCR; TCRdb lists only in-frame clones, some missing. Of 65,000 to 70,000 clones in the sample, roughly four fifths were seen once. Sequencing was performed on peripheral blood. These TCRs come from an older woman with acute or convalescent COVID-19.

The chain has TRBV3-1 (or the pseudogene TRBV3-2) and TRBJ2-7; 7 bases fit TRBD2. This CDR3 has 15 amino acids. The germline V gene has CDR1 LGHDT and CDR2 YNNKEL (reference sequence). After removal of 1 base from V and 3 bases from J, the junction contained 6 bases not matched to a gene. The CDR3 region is CASSQGASGDYEQYF. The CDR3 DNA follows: TGTGCCAGCAGCCAAGGGGCTAGCGGTGACTACGAGCAGTACTTC.

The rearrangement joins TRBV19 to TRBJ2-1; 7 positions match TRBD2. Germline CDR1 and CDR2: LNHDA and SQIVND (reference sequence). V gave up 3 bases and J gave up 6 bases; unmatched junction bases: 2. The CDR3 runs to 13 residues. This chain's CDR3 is CASSIAGVNEQFF. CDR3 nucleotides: TGTGCCAGTAGTATCGCGGGGGTCAATGAGCAGTTCTTC.

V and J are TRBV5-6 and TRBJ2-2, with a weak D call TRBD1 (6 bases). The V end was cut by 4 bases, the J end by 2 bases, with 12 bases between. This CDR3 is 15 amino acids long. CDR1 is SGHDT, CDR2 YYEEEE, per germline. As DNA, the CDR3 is TGTGCCAGCAGCACCGGGACATCCAACACCGGGGAGCTGTTTTTT. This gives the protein CASSTGTSNTGELFF.

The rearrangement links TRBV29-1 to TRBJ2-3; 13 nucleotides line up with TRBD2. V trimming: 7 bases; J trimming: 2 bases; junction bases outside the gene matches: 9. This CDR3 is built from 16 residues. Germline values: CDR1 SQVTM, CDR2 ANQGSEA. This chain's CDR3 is CSAQTGTSGATDTQYF. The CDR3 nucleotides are TGCAGCGCCCAGACCGGGACTAGCGGGGCCACAGATACGCAGTATTTT.

DNA for the CDR3: TGTGCCAGCAGCCCCCAGGGTACTTCCAACGAGCAGTACTTC. It codes for CASSPQGTSNEQYF. V and J are TRBV3-1 (or the pseudogene TRBV3-2) and TRBJ2-7, with TRBD1 as a possible D gene (5 bases). V was shortened by 4 bases and J by 5 bases, with 15 bases between the two germline ends. There are 14 residues in the CDR3. Germline-derived CDR1 and CDR2 are LGHDT and YNNKEL (reference sequence).

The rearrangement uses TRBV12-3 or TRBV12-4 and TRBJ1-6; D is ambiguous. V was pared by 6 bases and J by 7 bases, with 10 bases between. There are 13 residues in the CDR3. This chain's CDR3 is CASSPPGNSPLHF. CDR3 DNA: TGTGCCAGCAGCCCGCCAGGCAATTCACCCCTCCACTTT.

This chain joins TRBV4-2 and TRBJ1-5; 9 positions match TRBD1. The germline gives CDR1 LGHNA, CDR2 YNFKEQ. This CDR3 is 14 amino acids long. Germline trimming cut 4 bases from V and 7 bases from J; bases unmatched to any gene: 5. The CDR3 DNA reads TGTGCCAGCAGCCGGGACAGGGAGAGGCAGCCCCAGCATTTT. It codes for CASSRDRERQPQHF.

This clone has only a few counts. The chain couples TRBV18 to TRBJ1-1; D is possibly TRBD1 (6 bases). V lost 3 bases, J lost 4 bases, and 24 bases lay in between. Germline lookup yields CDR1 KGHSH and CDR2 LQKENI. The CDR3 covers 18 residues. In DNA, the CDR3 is TGTGCCAGCTCACCCCTAAATACCCGAACAGGGCGTATCACTGAAGCTTTCTTT. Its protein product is CASSPLNTRTGRITEAFF.

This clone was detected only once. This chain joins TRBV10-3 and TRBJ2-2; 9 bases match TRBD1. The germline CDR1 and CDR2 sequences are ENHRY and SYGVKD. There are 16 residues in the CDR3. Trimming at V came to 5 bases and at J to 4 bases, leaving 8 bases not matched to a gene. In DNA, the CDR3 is TGTGCCATCAGTAAGACCGGGACAGGGTTCACCGGGGAGCTGTTTTTT. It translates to CAISKTGTGFTGELFF.

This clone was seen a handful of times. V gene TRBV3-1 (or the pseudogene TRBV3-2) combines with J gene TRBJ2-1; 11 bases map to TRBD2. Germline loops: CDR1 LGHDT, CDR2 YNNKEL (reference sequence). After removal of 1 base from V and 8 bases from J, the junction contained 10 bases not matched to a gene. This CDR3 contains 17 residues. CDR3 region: CASSQVRWVAGGHEQFF. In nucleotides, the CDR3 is TGTGCCAGCAGCCAAGTGAGATGGGTAGCGGGGGGGCATGAGCAGTTCTTC.

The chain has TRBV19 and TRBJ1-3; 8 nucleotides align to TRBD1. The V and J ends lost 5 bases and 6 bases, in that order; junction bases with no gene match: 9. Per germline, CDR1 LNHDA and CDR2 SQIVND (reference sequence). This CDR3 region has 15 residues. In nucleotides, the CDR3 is TGTGCCAGTAGTGCTCCGGGACAGGCATTAAACACCATATATTTT. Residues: CASSAPGQALNTIYF. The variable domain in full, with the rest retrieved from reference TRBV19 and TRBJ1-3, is DGGITQSPKYLFRKEGQNVTLSCEQNLNHDAMYWYRQDPGQGLRLIYYSQIVNDFQKGDIAEGYSVSREKKESFPLTVTSAQKNPTAFYLCASSAPGQALNTIYFGEGSWLTVV.

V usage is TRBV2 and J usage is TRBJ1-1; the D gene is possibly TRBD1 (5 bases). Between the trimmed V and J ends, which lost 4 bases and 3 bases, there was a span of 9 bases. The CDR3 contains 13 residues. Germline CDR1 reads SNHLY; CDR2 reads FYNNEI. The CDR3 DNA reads TGTGCCAGCAGTGGACAGACGTACACTGAAGCTTTCTTT. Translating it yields CASSGQTYTEAFF.

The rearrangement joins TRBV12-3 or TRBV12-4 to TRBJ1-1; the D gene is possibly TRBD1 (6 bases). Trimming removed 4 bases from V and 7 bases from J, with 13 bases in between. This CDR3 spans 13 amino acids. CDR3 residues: CASSWGRGYEAFF. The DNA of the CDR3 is TGTGCCAGCAGTTGGGGCAGGGGATATGAAGCTTTCTTT.

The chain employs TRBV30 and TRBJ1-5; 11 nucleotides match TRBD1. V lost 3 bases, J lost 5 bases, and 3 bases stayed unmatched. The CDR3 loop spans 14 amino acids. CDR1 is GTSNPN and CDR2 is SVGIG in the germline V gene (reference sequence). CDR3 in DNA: TGTGCCTGGAGCCCGGGACAGGGGGATCAGCCCCAGCATTTT. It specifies CAWSPGQGDQPQHF.